A selection of T cell receptor beta chains follows, all from one sample in a study of Ad26.COV2.S vaccination and SARS-CoV-2 variants. Clones were sequenced by immunoSEQ multiplex PCR, and TCRdb holds only the in-frame ones, with some missing. This sample has 350,000 to 600,000 clones; about 89% occur once, and the top ten carry approximately 1.7%. Sequences were derived from peripheral blood, sampled in a trial of Ad26.COV2.S vaccine versus placebo. Receptor source: a person between 18 and 59 years old who received the Ad26.COV2.S COVID-19 vaccine or a placebo. The CDR3 runs from the conserved cysteine through the conserved F or W. Each record gives: D gene, V gene, J gene, clone size, CDR3 protein, CDR3 DNA. D genes are given only for firm matches. Clone size is stated in some rows and not others, as once, few, many or a class when expanded.

NA	TRBV27	TRBJ2-5	NA	CASSLWEGEETQYF	TGTGCCAGCAGTTTATGGGAGGGGGAAGAGACCCAGTACTTC
TRBD2	TRBV2	TRBJ2-1	once	CASSGLAGYNEQFF	TGTGCCAGCAGCGGACTAGCGGGATACAATGAGCAGTTCTTC
NA	TRBV3-1/TRBV3-2	TRBJ1-2	NA	CASSQDLGLRGLFTF	TGTGCCAGCAGCCAAGATCTGGGGCTACGAGGGTTATTCACCTTC
TRBD2	TRBV24-1	TRBJ2-1	NA	CATSDPNGLAGNYNEQFF	TGTGCCACCAGTGACCCGAACGGACTAGCGGGGAACTACAATGAGCAGTTCTTC
TRBD1	TRBV20-1	TRBJ2-7	NA	CSASGTGGLVEQYF	TGCAGTGCAAGTGGGACAGGGGGTTTGGTCGAGCAGTACTTC
NA	TRBV29-1	TRBJ2-1	NA	CSVSPLLLNEQFF	TGCAGCGTTTCCCCACTACTGCTCAATGAGCAGTTCTTC
TRBD2	TRBV6-2/TRBV6-3	TRBJ2-1	NA	CASSYNLGSGGSYNEQFF	TGTGCCAGCAGTTACAATCTTGGCTCGGGGGGATCCTACAATGAGCAGTTCTTC
NA	TRBV12-3/TRBV12-4	TRBJ1-4	NA	CASRFGGEKLFF	TGTGCCAGCAGATTCGGGGGGGAAAAACTGTTTTTT
NA	TRBV14	TRBJ2-1	NA	CASSQVPASNEQFF	TGTGCCAGCAGCCAAGTCCCAGCGTCCAATGAGCAGTTCTTC
TRBD2	TRBV16	TRBJ2-1	NA	CASSQSRLAGYNEQFF	TGTGCCAGCAGCCAATCTCGGTTAGCGGGTTACAATGAGCAGTTCTTC
TRBD2	TRBV4-2	TRBJ2-5	NA	CASSRTGTSGEETQYF	TGTGCCAGCAGCCGGACTGGGACTAGCGGAGAAGAGACCCAGTACTTC
NA	TRBV6-5	TRBJ2-7	NA	CASRQRQVLSYEQYF	TGTGCCAGCAGACAAAGACAGGTTCTTAGCTACGAGCAGTACTTC
NA	TRBV4-1	TRBJ1-1	NA	CASSQVRSTGTEAFF	TGCGCCAGCAGCCAGGTACGCTCCACGGGTACTGAAGCTTTCTTT
TRBD1	TRBV30	TRBJ1-1	few	CAWTGQGASGTEAFF	TGTGCCTGGACAGGACAGGGGGCATCAGGGACTGAAGCTTTCTTT
NA	TRBV9	TRBJ2-7	once	CASSLRDGGLHEQYF	TGTGCCAGCAGCCTTCGGGACGGGGGGCTCCACGAGCAGTACTTC
TRBD1	TRBV4-3	TRBJ1-4	once	CASSLEGAREKLFF	TGCGCCAGCAGCCTTGAGGGGGCAAGGGAAAAACTGTTTTTT
TRBD1	TRBV7-3	TRBJ1-5	NA	CASSLTLPGQGIHSNQPQHF	TGTGCCAGCAGCTTAACGTTACCCGGACAGGGTATACATAGCAATCAGCCCCAGCATTTT
NA	TRBV18	TRBJ1-6	NA	CASSPPLGKGNSPLHF	TGTGCCAGCTCACCACCGCTGGGAAAGGGAAATTCACCCCTCCACTTT
NA	TRBV18	TRBJ2-2	NA	CASSPPGPPNTGELFF	TGTGCCAGCTCACCACCGGGACCTCCGAACACCGGGGAGCTGTTTTTT
NA	TRBV6-5	TRBJ1-1	NA	CASSWGLNTEAFF	TGTGCCAGCAGTTGGGGACTGAACACTGAAGCTTTCTTT
NA	TRBV11-2	TRBJ1-1	once	CASSLVTVNTEAFF	TGTGCCAGCAGCTTAGTTACTGTGAACACTGAAGCTTTCTTT
TRBD1	TRBV10-2	TRBJ1-1	NA	CASRGGTGQNTEAFF	TGCGCCAGCAGGGGGGGGACAGGACAGAACACTGAAGCTTTCTTT
TRBD2	TRBV11-2	TRBJ2-3	NA	CASSPLAGVSDTQYF	TGTGCCAGCAGCCCGCTAGCGGGAGTCTCAGATACGCAGTATTTT
NA	TRBV21-1	TRBJ2-7	NA	CASSRGHISYEQYF	TGTGCCAGCAGCCGCGGACATATCTCCTACGAGCAGTACTTC
TRBD1	TRBV6-4	TRBJ1-6	NA	CASTRDSNSPLHF	TGTGCCAGCACCCGGGACAGCAATTCACCCCTCCACTTT
TRBD2	TRBV7-2	TRBJ2-1	few	CASRPTGTSGGRQFF	TGTGCCAGCAGGCCGACCGGGACTAGCGGGGGCCGGCAGTTCTTC
NA	TRBV5-8	TRBJ1-5	NA	CASTNESGRNQPQHF	TGTGCCAGCACAAACGAATCCGGGCGGAATCAGCCCCAGCATTTT
NA	TRBV30	TRBJ2-7	NA	CAWQKQGIRYEQYF	TGTGCCTGGCAAAAGCAGGGGATACGCTACGAGCAGTACTTC
NA	TRBV3-1/TRBV3-2	TRBJ1-1	NA	CASSQGTGNTEAFF	TGTGCCAGCAGCCAGGGGACCGGGAACACTGAAGCTTTCTTT
TRBD1	TRBV19	TRBJ1-2	NA	CASRTPGQGDVGYTF	TGTGCCAGTAGAACTCCCGGACAGGGGGATGTTGGCTACACCTTC
NA	TRBV28	TRBJ1-4	NA	CASSFYSTNEKLFF	TGTGCCAGCAGTTTTTATTCAACTAATGAAAAACTGTTTTTT
NA	TRBV9	TRBJ2-6	NA	CASSVPGANVLTF	TGTGCCAGCAGCGTACCTGGGGCCAACGTCCTGACTTTC
NA	TRBV13	TRBJ2-1	NA	CASSSPEGPNNEQFF	TGTGCCAGCAGCTCCCCGGAGGGCCCCAACAATGAGCAGTTCTTC
NA	TRBV11-3	TRBJ2-1	NA	CASSLSSSYNEQFF	TGTGCCAGCAGCTTGTCTAGCTCCTACAATGAGCAGTTCTTC
TRBD2	TRBV5-1	TRBJ2-2	NA	CASSLEAGGLPNTGELFF	TGCGCCAGCAGCTTGGAAGCGGGGGGCCTCCCGAACACCGGGGAGCTGTTTTTT
TRBD2	TRBV28	TRBJ2-5	NA	CASSPTSGRALFETQYF	TGTGCCAGCAGCCCTACTAGCGGGAGGGCCCTGTTCGAGACCCAGTACTTC
TRBD1	TRBV7-2	TRBJ2-7	NA	CASSLEQGSFYEQYF	TGTGCCAGCAGCTTAGAACAGGGGTCATTTTACGAGCAGTACTTC
NA	TRBV30	TRBJ1-4	NA	CAWSKGRNNEKLFF	TGTGCCTGGAGCAAGGGACGGAATAATGAAAAACTGTTTTTT
TRBD2	TRBV28	TRBJ2-7	NA	CASSFLPTASGGPSYTYEQYF	TGTGCCAGCAGTTTCCTCCCTACTGCTAGCGGGGGCCCTTCTTATACCTACGAGCAGTACTTC
TRBD2	TRBV19	TRBJ2-3	NA	CASSKSGGAGTDTQYF	TGTGCCAGTAGTAAGAGCGGGGGGGCCGGGACAGATACGCAGTATTTT
NA	TRBV27	TRBJ2-2	NA	CASSPQGGAGELFF	TGTGCCAGCAGCCCCCAGGGTGGGGCCGGGGAGCTGTTTTTT
TRBD1	TRBV28	TRBJ1-3	NA	CASSGSGGFENTIYF	TGTGCCAGCAGTGGATCAGGGGGTTTTGAGAACACCATATATTTT
TRBD1	TRBV10-3	TRBJ2-1	NA	CATKTGAHLGNEQFF	TGTGCCACCAAGACAGGGGCCCACTTGGGCAATGAGCAGTTCTTC
TRBD1	TRBV15	TRBJ1-5	NA	CATSVYRGEQPQHF	TGTGCCACCAGCGTGTACAGGGGTGAGCAGCCCCAGCATTTT
TRBD1	TRBV27	TRBJ1-2	NA	CASSLSSSIGTVYGYTF	TGTGCCAGCAGTTTATCTTCGAGTATCGGGACAGTCTATGGCTACACCTTC
NA	TRBV4-1	TRBJ1-1	few	CASSQDRGLINTEAFF	TGCGCCAGCAGCCAAGATCGGGGGTTGATAAACACTGAAGCTTTCTTT
NA	TRBV6-5	TRBJ1-1	NA	CASSWGSGSNTEAFF	TGTGCCAGCAGCTGGGGCTCGGGTTCGAACACTGAAGCTTTCTTT
TRBD1	TRBV9	TRBJ2-4	NA	CASSPGGDRTKNIQYF	TGTGCCAGCAGCCCAGGGGGCGACAGGACAAAAAACATTCAGTACTTC
NA	TRBV3-1/TRBV3-2	TRBJ2-7	NA	CASSQDASEQYF	TGTGCCAGCAGCCAAGATGCGAGCGAGCAGTACTTC
TRBD2	TRBV5-1	TRBJ2-1	NA	CASSFISGTSGYNEQFF	TGCGCCAGCAGCTTTATATCCGGGACTAGCGGATACAATGAGCAGTTCTTC
TRBD1	TRBV13	TRBJ2-7	NA	CASSQRTGQISYEQYF	TGTGCCAGCAGCCAGCGGACAGGGCAGATTTCCTACGAGCAGTACTTC
TRBD1	TRBV15	TRBJ1-2	NA	CATSSWTGATNYGYTF	TGTGCCACCAGCTCTTGGACAGGGGCGACTAACTATGGCTACACCTTC